The 23 T cell receptor beta chains in this list originate from one sample, sequenced in a study of cytomegalovirus exposure and HLA in healthy donors. PCR employed 60 Vbeta and 13 Jbeta primers. Sequencing was performed with immunoSEQ multiplex PCR; in TCRdb, only in-frame clones are kept and a portion is missing. Of about 120,000 clones detected, more than 65% appear once; the ten largest clones hold about 1.8%. Sample: PBMCs. The source of these receptors is a man younger than 30 in good health and CMV-seronegative.

The chain couples TRBV28 to TRBJ1-2, with TRBD1 identical over 9 bases. CDR3 length: 15 residues. The junction had 12 bases not matched to a gene; V was cut back by 5 bases and J by 8 bases. Germline assignment: CDR1 MDHEN and CDR2 SYDVKM. The CDR3 DNA is TGTGCCAGCAGTGTACAGGGGGCGGGGGCGGGCGGCTACACCTTC. Protein product: CASSVQGAGAGGYTF.

The chain carries TRBV5-6 and TRBJ2-1; 7 nucleotides match TRBD2. The CDR3 length is 15 residues. The trim removed 5 bases at V and 0 bases at J, leaving 5 bases unmatched. In germline, CDR1 is SGHDT, CDR2 YYEEEE. The CDR3 coding sequence is TGTGCCAGCAGTCGACTAGCCAACTCCTACAATGAGCAGTTCTTC. The encoded protein is CASSRLANSYNEQFF.

The chain carries TRBV2 and TRBJ2-3; 12 bases fit TRBD2. Germline assignment: CDR1 SNHLY and CDR2 FYNNEI. This CDR3 is built from 18 residues. The V gene end was trimmed by 4 bases and the J gene end by 1 base; junction bases not matched to a gene: 9. The CDR3 DNA follows: TGTGCCAGCAGTGTCCCGGGACTAGCGGGCAGCGGCACAGATACGCAGTATTTT. Translated, it gives CASSVPGLAGSGTDTQYF.

The rearrangement links TRBV9 to TRBJ2-7; 7 bases map to TRBD1. The germline V gene has CDR1 SGDLS and CDR2 YYNGEE. The CDR3 contains 14 residues. J gave up 3 bases and V 4 bases, and 7 bases lay outside the gene matches. The DNA for the CDR3 is TGTGCCAGCAGCCCCCGGCAGGGGGTCTACGAGCAGTACTTC. This codes for CASSPRQGVYEQYF.

This clone was recorded a few times. The chain carries TRBV18 and TRBJ2-7, with D possibly matching TRBD1 (5 bases). Trimming took off 2 bases at V and 1 base at J, with 9 bases between the two ends. CDR1 and CDR2 from the germline V gene are KGHSH and LQKENI. CDR3 length: 14 amino acids. The CDR3 nucleotides read TGTGCCAGCTCACCAGTGACAGCATCCTACGAGCAGTACTTC. This sequence encodes CASSPVTASYEQYF.

The chain has TRBV7-8 and TRBJ1-6; D not certain. The CDR3 totals 13 residues. Germline lookup yields CDR1 SGHVS and CDR2 FQNEAQ. The V and J ends lost 6 bases and 7 bases respectively, with 10 bases between them. CDR3 nucleotide sequence: TGTGCCAGCAGACGAGGCGTAAATTCACCCCTCCACTTT. Residues: CASRRGVNSPLHF. The whole variable domain, remainder taken from reference TRBV7-8 and TRBJ1-6, is GAGVSQSPRYKVAKRGQDVALRCDPISGHVSLFWYQQALGQGPEFLTYFQNEAQLDKSGLPSDRFFAERPEGSVSTLKIQRTQQEDSAVYLCASRRGVNSPLHFGNGTRLTVT.

The V gene is TRBV10-1, the J gene TRBJ1-2; 11 bases map to TRBD1. The CDR3 runs to 16 residues. V shed 6 bases, J shed 0 bases, and the junction held 6 bases outside the gene matches. The germline V gene has CDR1 WNHNN and CDR2 SYGVQD (reference sequence). The CDR3, as DNA: TGCGCCAGCAGCCTCCGGGACAGGGGGGCTAACTATGGCTACACCTTC. Translation gives CASSLRDRGANYGYTF.

This clone was recorded a few times. The V and J genes are TRBV4-2 and TRBJ2-6, with D uncertain. CDR3 length equals 18 residues. The germline gives CDR1 LGHNA, CDR2 YNFKEQ. The ends were cut back, 0 bases at V and 0 bases at J, with 12 bases in the middle. CDR3 loop: CASSQESHTRSGANVLTF. CDR3 nucleotides: TGTGCCAGCAGCCAAGAGTCCCATACGCGCTCTGGGGCCAACGTCCTGACTTTC.

V is TRBV5-5 and J is TRBJ2-1; TRBD1 aligns across 9 bases. The CDR3 runs 17 residues. Germline V lookup: CDR1 SGHKS, CDR2 YYEKEE (reference sequence). J gave up 6 bases and V 4 bases, and 14 bases lay outside the gene matches. This CDR3 is CASSPRTGVGAGNEQFF. The CDR3 DNA reads as TGTGCCAGCAGCCCGAGGACAGGGGTCGGGGCCGGCAATGAGCAGTTCTTC.

The chain recombines TRBV6-1 with TRBJ1-2; D may be TRBD1 (6 bases). Per germline, CDR1 MNHNS and CDR2 SASEGT. V dropped 1 base and J dropped 8 bases, with 11 bases sitting between them. There are 13 residues in the CDR3. CDR3 in amino acids: CASSEVAGEGYTF. CDR3 DNA: TGTGCCAGCAGTGAAGTTGCAGGGGAAGGCTACACCTTC.

The J gene is TRBJ2-5, the V gene TRBV6-5; the D gene is possibly TRBD1 (6 bases). CDR3 size: 15 residues. V was pared by 6 bases and J by 1 base, with 15 bases between. CDR1 and CDR2 from the germline V gene are MNHEY and SVGAGI. Here the CDR3 DNA reads TGTGCCAGCAGGTGGACAGCCGCCCCCCAAGAGACCCAGTACTTC. Amino acids: CASRWTAAPQETQYF.

This clone was seen once. The chain is built from TRBV6-5 and TRBJ1-4; 8 bases line up with TRBD1. This CDR3 is built from 14 residues. The V and J ends lost 5 bases and 7 bases, in that order; junction bases with no gene match: 6. The germline CDR1 and CDR2 sequences are MNHEY and SVGAGI. CDR3 amino acids: CASSDYRGGEKLFF. CDR3 sequence (DNA): TGTGCCAGCAGTGATTACAGGGGGGGTGAAAAACTGTTTTTT.

The chain uses TRBV19 and TRBJ2-2, with 8 positions matching TRBD2. The CDR3 loop spans 17 amino acids. CDR1 and CDR2 from the germline V gene are LNHDA and SQIVND (reference sequence). Trimming took 7 bases from V and 0 from J; bases not matched to a gene: 10. CDR3 nucleotide sequence: TGTGCCAGTAAAGAGCGGGGGTTTTTCGCGAACACCGGGGAGCTGTTTTTT. This codes for CASKERGFFANTGELFF.

The chain recombines TRBV6-6 with TRBJ2-5; D remains ambiguous. Germline CDR1 reads MNHNY; CDR2 reads SVGAGI (reference sequence). The CDR3 sequence is 13 residues long. V was clipped by 6 bases and J by 4 bases, with 12 bases between them. CDR3 coding DNA: TGTGCCAGCAGGCCCCCTCCGGGAGAGACCCAGTACTTC. It is translated as CASRPPPGETQYF.

The chain has TRBV5-4 and TRBJ2-5; 8 nucleotides align to TRBD2. The CDR3 sequence is 13 residues long. CDR1 is SGHNT, CDR2 YYREEE, per germline (reference sequence). The junction had 1 base not matched to a gene; V was cut back by 4 bases and J by 2 bases. The CDR3 sequence: CASSRGGQETQYF. For the CDR3, the DNA is TGTGCCAGCAGCCGGGGGGGGCAAGAGACCCAGTACTTC. Based on the CDR3 plus reference TRBV5-4 and TRBJ2-5, the full variable domain is ETGVTQSPTHLIKTRGQQVTLRCSSQSGHNTVSWYQQALGQGPQFIFQYYREEENGRGNFPPRFSGLQFPNYSSELNVNALELDDSALYLCASSRGGQETQYFGPGTRLLVL.

V and J are TRBV18 and TRBJ2-3; D unresolved. CDR3 size: 14 residues. The germline CDR1 and CDR2 sequences are KGHSH and LQKENI. The V and J ends lost 2 bases and 1 base respectively, with 7 bases between them. The CDR3 bases are TGTGCCAGCTCACCAGGTGCAGGCACAGATACGCAGTATTTT. It codes for CASSPGAGTDTQYF.

The gene calls are TRBV15 and TRBJ2-3, with D maybe TRBD1 (6 bases). Deletions cut 3 bases from V and 0 bases from J, with 16 bases between. The CDR3 has 17 residues. The germline V gene encodes CDR1 LNHNV and CDR2 YYDKDF (reference sequence). The CDR3 DNA reads as TGTGCCACCAGCAGTCCGGGACATTTATCTAGCACAGATACGCAGTATTTT. Translating it yields CATSSPGHLSSTDTQYF.

A few counts support this clone. The J gene is TRBJ1-1, the V gene TRBV29-1; tentative D call: TRBD1 (5 bases). The V end was cut by 5 bases, the J end by 4 bases, with 14 bases between. The CDR3 extends over 13 amino acids. Per the germline V gene, CDR1 is SQVTM and CDR2 is ANQGSEA. DNA for the CDR3: TGCAGCGTTCTCGGGGGGAGTAGCACTGAAGCTTTCTTT. It translates to CSVLGGSSTEAFF.

The chain uses TRBV2 and TRBJ2-3; tentative D call: TRBD2 (6 bases). CDR1 and CDR2 from the germline V gene are SNHLY and FYNNEI. Trimming removed 3 bases from V and 2 bases from J, with 15 bases in between. This CDR3 is built from 16 residues. Here the CDR3 DNA reads TGTGCCAGCAGTGATGGAGGGGCAAAGTACACAGATACGCAGTATTTT. It specifies CASSDGGAKYTDTQYF.

This clone was counted once. This chain links TRBV23-1 with TRBJ2-3; D perhaps matches TRBD1 (5 bases). TRBV23-1 is an ORF, and what it does is uncertain. V was cut by 4 bases and J by 2 bases, with 13 bases left in between. The CDR3 length is 15 residues. The CDR3, as DNA: TGCGCCAGCAGTCGGTACAGGTCTTTCACAGATACGCAGTATTTT. Protein product: CASSRYRSFTDTQYF.

V and J are TRBV19 and TRBJ1-5; 9 bases agree with TRBD1. This CDR3 is 15 amino acids long. V dropped 5 bases and J dropped 3; count of bases not matched to a gene: 5. The germline gives CDR1 LNHDA, CDR2 SQIVND (reference sequence). DNA for the CDR3: TGTGCCAGTAGTTCCTGGACAGGGGTCAATCAGCCCCAGCATTTT. Protein: CASSSWTGVNQPQHF.

The V and J genes are TRBV9 and TRBJ2-7; 7 nucleotides line up with TRBD2. This CDR3 region has 15 residues. J gave up 2 bases and V 2 bases, and 7 bases lay outside the gene matches. Germline values: CDR1 SGDLS, CDR2 YYNGEE. The CDR3 DNA reads as TGTGCCAGCAGCGTGTCTAGCGGCAGTCCCTACGAGCAGTACTTC. Protein: CASSVSSGSPYEQYF.

The chain is built from TRBV11-2 and TRBJ1-1; 10 bases agree with TRBD1. This CDR3 region has 19 residues. Unmatched junction bases numbered 14, after V lost 2 bases and J lost 2 bases. The germline CDR1 and CDR2 sequences are SGHAT and FQNNGV. In nucleotides, the CDR3 is TGTGCCAGCAGCTTAAGGGGGGCGGGACAGGGGTCGGAAAACACTGAAGCTTTCTTT. It specifies CASSLRGAGQGSENTEAFF.